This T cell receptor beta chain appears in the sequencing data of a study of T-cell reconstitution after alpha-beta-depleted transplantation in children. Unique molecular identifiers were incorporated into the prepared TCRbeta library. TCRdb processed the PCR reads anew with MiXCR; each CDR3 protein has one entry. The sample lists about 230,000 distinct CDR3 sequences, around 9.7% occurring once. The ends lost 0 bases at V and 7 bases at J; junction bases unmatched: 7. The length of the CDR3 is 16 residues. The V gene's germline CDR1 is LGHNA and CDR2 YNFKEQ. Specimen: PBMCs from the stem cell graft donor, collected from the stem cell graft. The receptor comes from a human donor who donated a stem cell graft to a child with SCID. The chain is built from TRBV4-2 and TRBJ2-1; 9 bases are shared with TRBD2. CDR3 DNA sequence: TGTGCCAGCAGCCAAGAGGGTAGCGGGGGCCCAAATGAGCAGTTCTTC. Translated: CASSQEGSGGPNEQFF.